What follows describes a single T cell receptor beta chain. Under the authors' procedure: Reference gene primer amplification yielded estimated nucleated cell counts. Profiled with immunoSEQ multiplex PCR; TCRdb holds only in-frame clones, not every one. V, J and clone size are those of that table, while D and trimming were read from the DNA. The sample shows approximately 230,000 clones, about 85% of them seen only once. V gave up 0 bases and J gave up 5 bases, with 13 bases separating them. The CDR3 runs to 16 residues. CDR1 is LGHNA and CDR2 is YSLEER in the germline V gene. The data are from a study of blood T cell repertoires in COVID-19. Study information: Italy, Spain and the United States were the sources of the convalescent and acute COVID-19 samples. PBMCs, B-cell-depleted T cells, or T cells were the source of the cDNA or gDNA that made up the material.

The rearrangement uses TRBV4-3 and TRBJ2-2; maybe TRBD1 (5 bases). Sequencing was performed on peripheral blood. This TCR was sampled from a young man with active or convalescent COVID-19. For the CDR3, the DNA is TGCGCCAGCAGCCAAGACTGGCAGGGCAGAACCGGGGAGCTGTTTTTT. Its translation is CASSQDWQGRTGELFF.